The 26 T cell receptor beta chains reported below all come from one sample, sequenced in a study of cytomegalovirus exposure and HLA in healthy donors. A multiplex PCR was run with 60 Vbeta primers and 13 Jbeta primers. Sequenced by immunoSEQ multiplex PCR; TCRdb stores in-frame clones only, minus some. The profile shows over 150,000 clones, 84% of them singletons. Source material: PBMCs. All receptors come from a boy between 2 and 10 years old in good health and CMV-seronegative.

The CDR3 region has the DNA TGTGCCAGTAGTATAGGACCGGAGGCCTATGGCTACACCTTC. This sequence encodes CASSIGPEAYGYTF. The J gene is TRBJ1-2, the V gene TRBV19; no definite D call. Germline V lookup: CDR1 LNHDA, CDR2 SQIVND (reference sequence). The CDR3 runs 14 residues. Trimming shortened V by 1 base and J by 4 bases, and 10 bases separated the two germline ends.

The chain links TRBV9 to TRBJ2-1; 12 bases are shared with TRBD2. Trimming at V came to 10 bases and at J to 9 bases, leaving 8 bases not matched to a gene. The CDR3 runs to 13 residues. Germline CDR1 SGDLS, CDR2 YYNGEE. The CDR3 protein is CASRTSGKVEQFF. The CDR3 DNA reads as TGTGCCTCCCGGACTAGCGGGAAAGTTGAGCAGTTCTTC.

This rearrangement joins TRBV10-3 to TRBJ2-7; D is possibly TRBD1 (6 bases). The CDR3 runs 13 residues. V was cut by 4 bases and J by 4 bases, with 11 bases left in between. Germline CDR1 reads ENHRY; CDR2 reads SYGVKD. The CDR3: CAISAGTKYEQYF. CDR3 nucleotide sequence: TGTGCCATCAGTGCCGGGACAAAGTACGAGCAGTACTTC.

The gene calls are TRBV5-1 and TRBJ1-1; the D is unclear. The length of the CDR3 is 15 residues. Per germline, CDR1 SGHRS and CDR2 YFSETQ. V gave up 0 bases and J gave up 8 bases, with 17 bases separating them. In DNA form, the CDR3 reads TGCGCCAGCAGCTTGGGTACCGGGGTTCTTGTAGAAGCTTTCTTT. Translating it yields CASSLGTGVLVEAFF.

On this clone itself: Within the sample, other DNA sequences also encode this same CDR3. The chain has TRBV2 and TRBJ1-2; 7 bases align to TRBD1. With 3 bases clipped from V and 2 bases from J, the junction kept 0 bases outside the gene matches. The CDR3 length is 13 residues. Germline V gene lookup returns CDR1 SNHLY and CDR2 FYNNEI. DNA of the CDR3: TGTGCCAGCAGTGAGGACAGGAACTATGGCTACACCTTC. This encodes CASSEDRNYGYTF.

This clone was recorded a few times. The V and J genes are TRBV6-1 and TRBJ2-2; 11 nucleotides agree with TRBD2. With 6 bases clipped from V and 4 bases from J, the junction kept 4 bases outside the gene matches. Germline V CDR1 and CDR2: MNHNS, SASEGT. The CDR3 runs to 15 residues. CDR3 loop: CASRLAGGSTGELFF. CDR3 bases: TGTGCCAGCAGGCTAGCGGGAGGAAGCACCGGGGAGCTGTTTTTT.

The V and J genes are TRBV29-1 and TRBJ1-1; D possibly corresponds to TRBD1 (6 bases). CDR1 and CDR2 from the germline V gene are SQVTM and ANQGSEA. The CDR3 is 10 residues long. The V and J ends lost 5 bases and 10 bases respectively, with 11 bases between them. The chain's CDR3 is CSVYREGAFF. CDR3 sequence (DNA): TGCAGCGTTTACAGGGAAGGAGCTTTCTTT.

This sequence joins TRBV6-5 and TRBJ1-1; possibly TRBD1 for D (5 bases). Germline CDR1 is MNHEY and CDR2 is SVGAGI. This CDR3 region has 14 residues. V was trimmed by 6 bases and J by 0 bases, leaving 11 bases between them. In nucleotides, the CDR3 is TGTGCCAGCAGGACGGGGGGAATGAACACTGAAGCTTTCTTT. It translates to CASRTGGMNTEAFF.

The V call is TRBV9, the J call TRBJ2-7, with 11 bases that match TRBD2. Per the germline V gene, CDR1 is SGDLS and CDR2 is YYNGEE. V was pared by 0 bases and J by 4 bases, with 3 bases of the junction left unmatched. The CDR3 contains 15 residues. The DNA of the CDR3 is TGTGCCAGCAGCGTAGGACTAGCGGGATCTTACGAGCAGTACTTC. Translation: CASSVGLAGSYEQYF.

The gene calls are TRBV7-9 and TRBJ2-3, with 8 nucleotides matching TRBD2. The CDR3 is 15 amino acids. From germline, CDR1 is SEHNR and CDR2 FQNEAQ (reference sequence). Trimming cost V 5 bases and J 4 bases; bases outside gene matches: 8. The CDR3 DNA reads as TGTGCCAGCAGCGGCTCAGCGGGAGTGGCAGATACGCAGTATTTT. Protein sequence: CASSGSAGVADTQYF.

The chain is built from TRBV18 and TRBJ2-2; no clear D gene. The CDR3 runs to 13 residues. Germline CDR1 reads KGHSH; CDR2 reads LQKENI. Trimming took off 3 bases at V and 3 bases at J, with 5 bases between the two ends. CDR3 sequence: CASSPTYTGELFF. CDR3 coding DNA: TGTGCCAGCTCACCGACATACACCGGGGAGCTGTTTTTT.

CDR3 amino acids: CASSRNRVRNYNEQFF. The CDR3 coding sequence is TGTGCCAGCAGCCGGAATCGGGTCCGAAACTACAATGAGCAGTTCTTC. The chain couples TRBV4-2 to TRBJ2-1; D gene ambiguous. V lost 4 bases and J 3 bases, leaving 16 bases between the germline ends. The CDR3 loop spans 16 amino acids. Germline loops: CDR1 LGHNA, CDR2 YNFKEQ.

The J gene is TRBJ2-1, the V gene TRBV14; maybe TRBD2 (5 bases). Germline V gene lookup returns CDR1 SGHDN and CDR2 FVKESK. Between the trimmed V and J ends, which lost 1 base and 2 bases, there was a span of 9 bases. This CDR3 comprises 15 residues. The CDR3 DNA follows: TGTGCCAGCAGCCAAGTGGGAGTGACCTACAATGAGCAGTTCTTC. Translation: CASSQVGVTYNEQFF.

This clone was recorded once. The gene calls are TRBV5-1 and TRBJ2-2; 8 bases agree with TRBD2. CDR3 length: 14 residues. The trim removed 2 bases at V and 5 bases at J, leaving 2 bases unmatched. From germline, CDR1 is SGHRS and CDR2 YFSETQ. CDR3 DNA sequence: TGCGCCAGCAGCTTAGCTAGCGGGACCGGGGAGCTGTTTTTT. Amino acids: CASSLASGTGELFF.

The chain is built from TRBV4-1 and TRBJ1-2, with unresolved D. This CDR3 spans 13 amino acids. The germline V and J ends were trimmed by 1 base and 8 bases, with 11 bases remaining between them. Germline V gene data show CDR1 as MGHRA and CDR2 as YSYEKL. The chain's CDR3 is CASSQASTMGYTF. CDR3 nucleotides: TGCGCCAGCAGCCAAGCTTCCACTATGGGCTACACCTTC.

In this sample, this clone turned up once. The chain carries TRBV6-1 and TRBJ2-7, with D maybe TRBD2 (6 bases). V was shortened by 2 bases and J by 4 bases, with 21 bases between the two germline ends. This CDR3 has 17 residues. Per germline, CDR1 MNHNS and CDR2 SASEGT. The CDR3 DNA reads as TGTGCCAGCAGTGAAATTATCGGGAGTCCACGTCGGTACGAGCAGTACTTC. Residues: CASSEIIGSPRRYEQYF.

The J gene is TRBJ1-2, the V gene TRBV28; 7 bases fit TRBD1. Germline assignment: CDR1 MDHEN and CDR2 SYDVKM. Trimming removed 4 bases from V and 8 bases from J; junction bases left unmatched: 4. This CDR3 contains 12 residues. Here the CDR3 reads CASSYTGVGYTF. The CDR3 DNA reads TGTGCCAGCAGTTACACAGGGGTGGGCTACACCTTC.

V and J are TRBV7-8 and TRBJ1-1, with 7 positions matching TRBD1. With V trimmed by 3 bases and J by 3 bases, 10 bases remained unmatched. CDR1 is SGHVS and CDR2 is FQNEAQ in the germline V gene. This CDR3 is built from 16 residues. The CDR3 region is CASSFPSDRADTEAFF. CDR3 DNA: TGTGCCAGCAGCTTTCCATCAGACAGGGCGGACACTGAAGCTTTCTTT.

The V gene is TRBV7-9, the J gene TRBJ2-2; TRBD1 might be the D (6 bases). CDR1 and CDR2 (germline): SEHNR, FQNEAQ (reference sequence). The CDR3 has 13 amino acids. Trimming removed 2 bases from V and 6 bases from J, with 7 bases in between. CDR3 in DNA: TGTGCCAGCAGCTTAACAGGGTCCGGGGAGCTGTTTTTT. Translation gives CASSLTGSGELFF.

The rearrangement joins TRBV18 to TRBJ1-5; no reliable D call. The germline V gene encodes CDR1 KGHSH and CDR2 LQKENI. Trimming shortened V by 2 bases and J by 2 bases, and 16 bases separated the two germline ends. The CDR3 spans 17 residues. This chain's CDR3 is CASSPLSGDGRNQPQHF. The CDR3 DNA is TGTGCCAGCTCACCATTATCGGGTGACGGTCGCAATCAGCCCCAGCATTTT.

This chain connects TRBV7-8 to TRBJ1-1; TRBD1 is a possible D gene (5 bases). From germline, CDR1 is SGHVS and CDR2 FQNEAQ. The CDR3 length is 18 residues. The germline V and J ends were trimmed by 1 base and 1 base, with 19 bases remaining between them. CDR3 nucleotide sequence: TGTGCCAGCAGCTTAGGATACGAGAGACAGAAGAGGAACACTGAAGCTTTCTTT. Its protein is CASSLGYERQKRNTEAFF.

The rearrangement joins TRBV13 to TRBJ2-5; 13 nucleotides align to TRBD2. The CDR3 covers 16 residues. The germline gives CDR1 PRHDT, CDR2 FYEKMQ (reference sequence). V was pared by 3 bases and J by 0 bases, with 1 base of the junction left unmatched. In DNA, the CDR3 is TGTGCCAGCAGCTTTGGGACTAGCGGGAACCAAGAGACCCAGTACTTC. This gives the protein CASSFGTSGNQETQYF.

V and J are TRBV11-3 and TRBJ2-1; 7 bases line up with TRBD1. The CDR3 loop spans 12 amino acids. Germline CDR1 SGHNT, CDR2 YENEEA. V lost 5 bases, J lost 8 bases, and 3 bases stayed unmatched. The CDR3 DNA reads as TGTGCCAGCAGCCTGACAGGGTATGAGCAGTTCTTC. Its translation is CASSLTGYEQFF. Full variable domain (missing parts from reference TRBV11-3 and TRBJ2-1): EAGVVQSPRYKIIEKKQPVAFWCNPISGHNTLYWYLQNLGQGPELLIRYENEEAVDDSQLPKDRFSAERLKGVDSTLKIQPAELGDSAVYLCASSLTGYEQFFGPGTRLTVL.

The chain joins TRBV30 to TRBJ2-3; 9 bases are shared with TRBD2. The J segment lost 1 base and the V segment lost 5 bases, leaving 4 bases of the junction unmatched. The CDR3 extends over 14 amino acids. Germline CDR1 is GTSNPN and CDR2 is SVGIG (reference sequence). CDR3 in amino acids: CAWRRLAGTDTQYF. CDR3 nucleotide sequence: TGTGCCTGGCGGCGACTAGCGGGCACAGATACGCAGTATTTT.

The V gene is TRBV10-1, the J gene TRBJ2-3; 9 nucleotides match TRBD1. The CDR3 loop spans 14 amino acids. CDR1 is WNHNN, CDR2 SYGVQD, per germline (reference sequence). Losses at the gene ends were 10 bases for V and 1 base for J; bases not matched to a gene: 6. The CDR3 spells CATSGDRGTDTQYF. For the CDR3, the DNA is TGCGCCACCTCCGGGGACAGGGGCACAGATACGCAGTATTTT.

The CDR3 sequence is CASREPRQETQYF. The CDR3 nucleotides read TGTGCCAGTAGGGAGCCCCGCCAAGAGACCCAGTACTTC. This chain joins TRBV19 and TRBJ2-5; D is uncertain. V lost 6 bases to trimming and J lost 1 base, with 9 bases between them. Looked up from germline, CDR1 is LNHDA and CDR2 is SQIVND (reference sequence). The CDR3 covers 13 residues.